The rows below give T cell receptor beta chains drawn from one sample of a study of T-cell reconstitution after alpha-beta-depleted transplantation in children. Each CDR3 protein gets one entry after TCRdb re-called the PCR reads with MiXCR. The sample lists about 980,000 distinct CDR3 sequences, around 30% occurring once. The specimen comprised PBMCs, mostly from graft donor cells, sampled 360 days after TCRalphabeta/CD19-depleted stem cell transplant. These receptors were collected from a boy in the first two years of life who had a stem cell transplant for SCID, so the T cells may come from the graft donor. CDR3s include the opening cysteine and the closing phenylalanine or tryptophan. Each record gives: clone size, J gene, V gene, CDR3 length, D gene, CDR3 DNA, CDR3 protein. A D gene is named only where the DNA matches it firmly. A clone size is listed for some rows: how often the clone was seen (once, few, many), or a class if it is expanded.

abundance: few; j_gene: TRBJ2-1; v_gene: TRBV9; len: 16; d_gene: TRBD2; CDR3nt: TGTGCCAGCAGCACAGAGCGGGGGAAATACTACAATGAGCAGTTCTTC; CDR3aa: CASSTERGKYYNEQFF
abundance: -; j_gene: TRBJ2-1; v_gene: TRBV7-8; len: 14; d_gene: TRBD2; CDR3nt: TGTGCCAGCAGCAGCGGACTAGCGACCAATGAGCAGTTCTTC; CDR3aa: CASSSGLATNEQFF
abundance: many; j_gene: TRBJ2-2; v_gene: TRBV6-2/TRBV6-3; len: 12; d_gene: -; CDR3nt: TGTGCCAGCAGCCAAAACACCGGGGAGCTGTTTTTT; CDR3aa: CASSQNTGELFF
abundance: few; j_gene: TRBJ2-6; v_gene: TRBV5-1; len: 17; d_gene: TRBD2; CDR3nt: TGCGCCAGCAGCCAGACTAGCGGGGGACCTGGGGCCAACGTCCTGACTTTC; CDR3aa: CASSQTSGGPGANVLTF
abundance: -; j_gene: TRBJ2-1; v_gene: TRBV27; len: 16; d_gene: -; CDR3nt: TGTGCCAGCAGTTTACTTGGGGGCCGCTCCTACAATGAGCAGTTCTTC; CDR3aa: CASSLLGGRSYNEQFF
abundance: few; j_gene: TRBJ2-1; v_gene: TRBV4-1; len: 13; d_gene: -; CDR3nt: TGCGCCAGCAGCCAGGGTGTTCGGAATGAGCAGTTCTTC; CDR3aa: CASSQGVRNEQFF
abundance: few; j_gene: TRBJ1-6; v_gene: TRBV20-1; len: 13; d_gene: -; CDR3nt: TGCAGTGCTGCGACAGCGGGAAATTCACCCCTCCACTTT; CDR3aa: CSAATAGNSPLHF
abundance: few; j_gene: TRBJ2-6; v_gene: TRBV4-3; len: 19; d_gene: TRBD1; CDR3nt: TGCGCCAGCAGCCTCCGGGGGACAGGGGACTCCTCTGGGGCCAACGTCCTGACTTTC; CDR3aa: CASSLRGTGDSSGANVLTF
abundance: few; j_gene: TRBJ2-1; v_gene: TRBV4-3; len: 17; d_gene: TRBD2; CDR3nt: TGCGCCAGCAGCCAAGATTTTGGGACTAGCGGTGGCAATGAGCAGTTCTTC; CDR3aa: CASSQDFGTSGGNEQFF
abundance: -; j_gene: TRBJ2-1; v_gene: TRBV29-1; len: 14; d_gene: TRBD1; CDR3nt: TGCAGCGTTGATAGGGACAGGAGGGGAGAGGAGCAGTTCTTC; CDR3aa: CSVDRDRRGEEQFF
abundance: -; j_gene: TRBJ2-7; v_gene: TRBV7-9; len: 13; d_gene: -; CDR3nt: TGTGCCAGCAGCTTTAGCCTCCCCTACGAGCAGTACTTC; CDR3aa: CASSFSLPYEQYF
abundance: -; j_gene: TRBJ2-3; v_gene: TRBV13; len: 15; d_gene: TRBD1; CDR3nt: TGTGCCAGCAGCCTGGACAGGGGAAGGGTGGATACGCAGTATTTT; CDR3aa: CASSLDRGRVDTQYF
abundance: -; j_gene: TRBJ1-1; v_gene: TRBV11-1; len: 13; d_gene: -; CDR3nt: TGTGCCAGCAGCCTCGACAGGCTCTATGAAGCTTTCTTT; CDR3aa: CASSLDRLYEAFF
abundance: -; j_gene: TRBJ2-1; v_gene: TRBV5-1; len: 15; d_gene: -; CDR3nt: TGCGCCAGCAGCTTGGGGGACACCGTTTACAATGAGCAGTTCTTC; CDR3aa: CASSLGDTVYNEQFF
abundance: few; j_gene: TRBJ2-2; v_gene: TRBV9; len: 13; d_gene: -; CDR3nt: TGTGCCAGTAGGACAGCCACCACCGGGGAGCTGTTTTTT; CDR3aa: CASRTATTGELFF
abundance: -; j_gene: TRBJ1-3; v_gene: TRBV28; len: 15; d_gene: TRBD1; CDR3nt: TGTGCCAGCACCGACAGGGCGCTCTCTGGAAACACCATATATTTT; CDR3aa: CASTDRALSGNTIYF
abundance: few; j_gene: TRBJ2-1; v_gene: TRBV20-1; len: 15; d_gene: -; CDR3nt: TGCAGTGCTAGCCACAGGGCGTTAGGGGTCAATGAGCAGTTCTTC; CDR3aa: CSASHRALGVNEQFF